One and the same sample provided the 11 T cell receptor beta chains below, sequenced in a study of shared clonotypes between healthy human individuals. Repertoires were generated with immunoSEQ multiplex PCR, while TCRdb's copy carries only in-frame clones and drops some. There are some 1.5 million clones in the sample; around 98% occur only once, and about 0.45% lies in the top ten. The specimen was naive CD4+ T cells sorted from blood. The subset was: CD45RA+ positively selected. The receptors were sampled from a man under 40 in good health.

V and J are TRBV18 and TRBJ2-7, with 9 positions matching TRBD2. V shed 3 bases and J 9 bases; nucleotides not matched to a gene: 12. Germline CDR1 KGHSH, CDR2 LQKENI. The CDR3 is 15 residues long. The CDR3 reads CASSPGRAGGPGQYF. CDR3 coding DNA: TGTGCCAGCTCACCCGGAAGAGCGGGAGGACCCGGGCAGTACTTC.

A remark on this clone: Other DNA sequences in this specimen translate into the identical CDR3. The rearrangement links TRBV7-3 to TRBJ1-5; D not resolved. Trimming removed 0 bases at V and 4 bases at J, with 4 bases between. The CDR3 totals 13 residues. Germline V gene sequence: CDR1 SGHTA, CDR2 FQGTGA. CDR3 DNA sequence: TGTGCCAGCAGCTTAACGACGAATCAGCCCCAGCATTTT. It yields the protein CASSLTTNQPQHF.

The gene calls are TRBV5-1 and TRBJ2-3; 8 bases fit TRBD2. V lost 1 base to trimming and J lost 6 bases; unmatched junction nucleotides: 7. The CDR3 totals 15 residues. The V gene's germline CDR1 is SGHRS and CDR2 YFSETQ. CDR3 coding DNA: TGCGCCAGCAGCTTGCTCGGGACTAGGATGGATACGCAGTATTTT. The encoded protein is CASSLLGTRMDTQYF.

V usage is TRBV19 and J usage is TRBJ1-5; TRBD1 matches 8 bases. Looked up from germline, CDR1 is LNHDA and CDR2 is SQIVND (reference sequence). Losses at the gene ends were 7 bases for V and 4 bases for J; bases not matched to a gene: 9. CDR3 length equals 15 residues. The CDR3 loop is CASNSQGGLNQPQHF. CDR3 nucleotide sequence: TGTGCCAGTAATTCACAGGGGGGATTGAATCAGCCCCAGCATTTT.

This rearrangement joins TRBV23-1 to TRBJ1-1; D may be TRBD1 (5 bases). TRBV23-1 is recorded as an ORF, its role being uncertain. The CDR3 contains 14 residues. The germline V and J ends were trimmed by 9 bases and 1 base, with 15 bases remaining between them. The CDR3: CASPSGHRNTEAFF. The CDR3 DNA sequence: TGCGCCAGTCCCAGCGGACATCGGAACACTGAAGCTTTCTTT.

For this clone: In the same sample, other DNA sequences code for this CDR3. The J gene is TRBJ2-7, the V gene TRBV20-1, with unresolved D. Germline loops: CDR1 DFQATT, CDR2 SNEGSKA (reference sequence). V lost 1 base and J lost 7, with 8 bases in between. This CDR3 has 11 residues. The CDR3 spells CSARGPGEQYF. The CDR3 bases are TGCAGTGCTAGAGGGCCTGGTGAGCAGTACTTC.

This clone came up a few times. V usage is TRBV2 and J usage is TRBJ1-2; tentatively, D is TRBD1 (5 bases). Germline assignment: CDR1 SNHLY and CDR2 FYNNEI. The CDR3 sequence is 14 residues long. With 1 base removed from V and 7 bases from J, the gap between germline ends came to 13 bases. CDR3 sequence (DNA): TGTGCCAGCAGTGAAGATCGGGGACTCGGTGGCTACACCTTC. It translates to CASSEDRGLGGYTF.

A remark on this clone: The sample contains more than one DNA sequence encoding this CDR3. This rearrangement joins TRBV28 to TRBJ1-4; no clear D. CDR3 length equals 12 residues. In germline, CDR1 is MDHEN, CDR2 SYDVKM. Trimming shortened V by 3 bases and J by 10 bases, and 9 bases separated the two germline ends. This CDR3 reads CASSLGPTKLFF. DNA of the CDR3: TGTGCCAGCAGTTTGGGTCCGACAAAACTGTTTTTT.

This sequence joins TRBV5-1 and TRBJ2-7, with TRBD2 matching 11 bases. Unmatched junction bases numbered 2, after V lost 2 bases and J lost 4 bases. The CDR3 runs to 14 residues. Germline CDR1 is SGHRS and CDR2 is YFSETQ. CDR3: CASSFSGRAYEQYF. The CDR3 nucleotides read TGCGCCAGCAGCTTTAGCGGGAGGGCGTACGAGCAGTACTTC. The full variable domain, completed using reference TRBV5-1 and TRBJ2-7, is KAGVTQTPRYLIKTRGQQVTLSCSPISGHRSVSWYQQTPGQGLQFLFEYFSETQRNKGNFPGRFSGRQFSNSRSEMNVSTLELGDSALYLCASSFSGRAYEQYFGPGTRLTVT.

The genes are TRBV11-2 and TRBJ2-7; 12 bases line up with TRBD2. The CDR3 is 15 residues long. The V segment lost 4 bases and the J segment 5 bases; nucleotides outside the gene matches: 6. CDR1 SGHAT and CDR2 FQNNGV come from the germline V gene. The CDR3 sequence is CASSYGLAGSDEQYF. CDR3 nucleotides: TGTGCCAGCAGCTACGGACTAGCGGGGAGCGACGAGCAGTACTTC. Supplemented by reference TRBV11-2 and TRBJ2-7, the full variable domain reads EAGVAQSPRYKIIEKRQSVAFWCNPISGHATLYWYQQILGQGPKLLIQFQNNGVVDDSQLPKDRFSAERLKGVDSTLKIQPAKLEDSAVYLCASSYGLAGSDEQYFGPGTRLTVT.

The chain links TRBV5-4 to TRBJ1-2; D ambiguous. There are 15 residues in the CDR3. The ends were cut back, 4 bases at V and 7 bases at J, with 20 bases in the middle. The germline V gene encodes CDR1 SGHNT and CDR2 YYREEE (reference sequence). Here the CDR3 reads CASSLTGGWGSGYTF. In DNA form, the CDR3 reads TGTGCCAGCAGCCTCACGGGAGGTTGGGGAAGTGGCTACACCTTC. Complete variable domain (other parts from reference TRBV5-4 and TRBJ1-2): ETGVTQSPTHLIKTRGQQVTLRCSSQSGHNTVSWYQQALGQGPQFIFQYYREEENGRGNFPPRFSGLQFPNYSSELNVNALELDDSALYLCASSLTGGWGSGYTFGSGTRLTVV.